The 5 T cell receptor beta chains given below trace back to one sample, sequenced in a study of Ad26.COV2.S vaccination and SARS-CoV-2 variants. Repertoires were generated with immunoSEQ multiplex PCR, while TCRdb's copy carries only in-frame clones and drops some. The sample contains roughly 700,000 clones, 70% to 90% of which appear only once. The treatment denotes: roughly 18 received Ad26.COV2.S at low or high dose, single or two shots; several received placebo; per-sample allocation not given. Material that was analyzed had been drawn on day 63 after the first vaccine or placebo injection. The input for sequencing was peripheral blood, taken in a trial of Ad26.COV2.S vaccine versus placebo. The receptors derive from a person aged 18-60 years who received the Ad26.COV2.S COVID-19 vaccine or a placebo.

The rearrangement joins TRBV4-3 to TRBJ2-3, with 7 bases identical to TRBD1. Germline-derived CDR1 and CDR2 are LGHNA and YSLEER. The CDR3 covers 15 residues. V lost 4 bases, J lost 5 bases, and 9 bases stayed unmatched. CDR3 DNA: TGCGCCAGCAGCCGCCGACAGGGAATGGGAGATACGCAGTATTTT. Its protein is CASSRRQGMGDTQYF.

The J gene is TRBJ1-5, the V gene TRBV6-5, with D possibly matching TRBD1 (6 bases). Per germline, CDR1 MNHEY and CDR2 SVGAGI. This CDR3 region has 13 residues. V lost 8 bases and J lost 7, with 15 bases in between. DNA for the CDR3: TGTGCCAGCTCCCGGGACACCTGGCAGCCCCAGCATTTT. This gives the protein CASSRDTWQPQHF.

The rearrangement joins TRBV5-6 to TRBJ2-1, with D unresolved. Looked up from germline, CDR1 is SGHDT and CDR2 is YYEEEE. V dropped 0 bases and J dropped 5 bases, with 18 bases sitting between them. The CDR3 contains 17 residues. The CDR3 here is CASSLAVASRPHNEQFF. As DNA, the CDR3 is TGTGCCAGCAGCTTGGCCGTGGCCAGCCGTCCTCACAATGAGCAGTTCTTC.

The sample holds one count of this clone. The V call is TRBV2, the J call TRBJ2-7; TRBD1 might be the D (5 bases). The CDR3 length is 17 residues. CDR1 and CDR2 from the germline V gene are SNHLY and FYNNEI. The V and J ends lost 1 base and 3 bases respectively, with 19 bases between them. CDR3 sequence reads: CASSEGPLGPLGYEQYF. The CDR3 region has the DNA TGTGCCAGCAGTGAAGGCCCCTTGGGGCCCCTGGGCTACGAGCAGTACTTC.

The genes are TRBV10-3 and TRBJ2-3, with D possibly TRBD2 on 6 matching bases. Germline V gene lookup returns CDR1 ENHRY and CDR2 SYGVKD. The V gene lost 9 bases and the J gene lost 1 base, with 14 bases spanning the gap. CDR3 size: 14 residues. CDR3 loop: CAISSALGTDTQYF. For the CDR3, the DNA is TGTGCCATTTCTAGCGCCTTGGGCACAGATACGCAGTATTTT.